The clone carrying this TCR beta chain was seen at least ten times. TCRdb re-called the 5' RACE reads through MiXCR, storing one row per CDR3 protein. The sample contains 55,000 to 75,000 distinct CDR3 sequences, around 30% of which appear only once. The germline V gene has CDR1 MDHEN and CDR2 SYDVKM. V was cut by 2 bases and J by 3 bases, with 14 bases left in between. The CDR3 sequence is 16 residues long. The sequenced sample consisted of tumor-infiltrating naive CD4+ T cells sorted from the breast tumor. Subset indicated: naive CD4+ T cells, CD4+CD45RA+CD25-. The V gene is TRBV28, the J gene TRBJ1-5; maybe TRBD1 (6 bases). This receptor was identified in a female donor with breast cancer. The CDR3 region is CASSLLGARVNQPQHF. The CDR3 DNA reads as TGTGCCAGCAGTTTACTGGGGGCGCGGGTCAATCAGCCCCAGCATTTT. Supplemented by reference TRBV28 and TRBJ1-5, the full variable domain reads DVKVTQSSRYLVKRTGEKVFLECVQDMDHENMFWYRQDPGLGLRLIYFSYDVKMKEKGDIPEGYSVSREKKERFSLILESASTNQTSMYLCASSLLGARVNQPQHFGDGTRLSIL.